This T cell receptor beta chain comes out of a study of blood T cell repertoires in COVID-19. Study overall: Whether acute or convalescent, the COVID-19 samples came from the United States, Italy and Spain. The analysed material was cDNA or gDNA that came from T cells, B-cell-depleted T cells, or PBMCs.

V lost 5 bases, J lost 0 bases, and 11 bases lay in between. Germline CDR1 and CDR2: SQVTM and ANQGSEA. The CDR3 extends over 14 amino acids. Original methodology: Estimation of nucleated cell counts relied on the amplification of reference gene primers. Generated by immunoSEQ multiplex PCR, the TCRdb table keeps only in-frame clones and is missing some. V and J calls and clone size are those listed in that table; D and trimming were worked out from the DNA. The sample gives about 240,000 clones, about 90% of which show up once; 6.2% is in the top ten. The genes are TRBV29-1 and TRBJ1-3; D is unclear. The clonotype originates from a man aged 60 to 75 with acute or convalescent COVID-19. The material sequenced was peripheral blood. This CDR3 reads CSVRGGSSGNTIYF. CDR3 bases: TGCAGCGTTCGGGGAGGGAGCTCTGGAAACACCATATATTTT.